This T cell receptor beta chain was documented in a study of PD-L1 blockade in urothelial cancer. Overall study: Atezolizumab 1,200 mg was given intravenously every 3 weeks, starting 2014.

Some clones are missing from TCRdb's copy, which holds only in-frame ones; the method was immunoSEQ multiplex PCR. Here the sample spans tens of thousands of clones, around 86% being singletons. Of note for this clone: The antigen is undetermined.

Study observations and caveats: Durable-benefit patients expanded tumor-associated blood clones more at 3 weeks.

The clonotype was recovered from a man aged 50 to 59 with urothelial cancer. The source was PBMCs, collected around atezolizumab (anti-PD-L1) treatment.

The CDR3 coding sequence is TGTGCCAGCAGTTCCTCCGGGACAGCGAACACTGAAGCTTTCTTT. This gives the protein CASSSSGTANTEAFF. The chain is built from TRBV6-6 and TRBJ1-1; 7 bases map to TRBD1. V dropped 4 bases and J dropped 1; count of bases not matched to a gene: 6. The CDR3 is made up of 15 amino acids. The germline CDR1 and CDR2 sequences are MNHNY and SVGAGI (reference sequence).